The present T cell receptor beta chain was sequenced within a study of CD8+ T cells in alopecia areata. Study details: A 6-month period off drug followed tofacitinib, which lasted 6 to 18 months.

Isolated RNA was reverse transcribed into cDNA used as the sequencing template. Here immunoSEQ multiplex PCR was the method, and the copy in TCRdb shows in-frame clones only, minus some. The sample consists of about 210,000 clones, 35% to 45% of them appearing once. Specified treatment: oral pan-JAK inhibitor, 5-10 mg twice daily. Findings and caveats of the study: Across lesional scalp, and particularly alopecia totalis/universalis, clonality surpassed that of normal scalp.

This clone turned up a few times. Its specificity is not known. Sequencing was performed on CD4+ T cells sorted from blood, taken around week 31, from a patient treated with tofacitinib. This clonotype originated in a human donor with alopecia areata.

The CDR3 region has the DNA TGTGCCAGCGGCGGACAGGGCACGACCTACGAGCAGTACTTC. Protein product: CASGGQGTTYEQYF. This chain connects TRBV6-5 to TRBJ2-7; TRBD1 aligns across 8 bases. The V gene end was trimmed by 8 bases and the J gene end by 2 bases; junction bases not matched to a gene: 8. The CDR3 is 14 residues long. Germline assignment: CDR1 MNHEY and CDR2 SVGAGI.